This T cell receptor beta chain appears in the sequencing data of a study of patients and donors after allogeneic stem cell transplantation. Germline V gene lookup returns CDR1 MNHEY and CDR2 SVGEGT. There are 15 residues in the CDR3. Trimming pared 5 bases from V and 0 bases from J, leaving 11 bases between. Only a few counts were recorded for this clonotype. TCRdb reprocessed the RT-PCR reads via MiXCR and lists one record per CDR3 protein. In the table there are around 150,000 distinct CDR3 sequences, roughly 35% of which are singletons. Sample: blood, either unsorted or a sorted T cell fraction (not recorded which). The clonotype originates from a human donor who was either an allogeneic HSCT recipient or a stem cell or donor lymphocyte infusion donor (not recorded which). It is not recorded whose cells these are; they may come from a transplant donor. This rearrangement joins TRBV6-2 or TRBV6-3 to TRBJ1-5; D gene unclear. CDR3 DNA sequence: TGTGCCAGCAGTCCCGTCCGTAATAGCAATCAGCCCCAGCATTTT. Translating gives CASSPVRNSNQPQHF.